This T cell receptor beta chain was sequenced in a study of T cell changes during pregnancy in multiple sclerosis. The protocol was immunoSEQ multiplex PCR, while the TCRdb copy is restricted to in-frame clones and leaves out a portion. The data show 55,000 to 70,000 clones, with roughly nine tenths seen just once and 2.2% held by the top ten. V shed 5 bases and J 2 bases; nucleotides not matched to a gene: 13. CDR1 is SEHNR, CDR2 FQNEAQ, per germline (reference sequence). There are 17 residues in the CDR3. The chain couples TRBV7-9 to TRBJ2-5; 8 bases agree with TRBD1. This TCR derives from a female donor in good health, enrolled as a control in a pregnancy study. The specimen comprised peripheral blood, sampled in the first trimester of pregnancy. Here the CDR3 reads CASSPPTGGFFQETQYF. The CDR3 DNA reads TGTGCCAGCAGCCCTCCAACAGGGGGATTTTTTCAAGAGACCCAGTACTTC. Together with reference TRBV7-9 and TRBJ2-5, the CDR3 gives the full variable domain: DTGVSQNPRHKITKRGQNVTFRCDPISEHNRLYWYRQTLGQGPEFLTYFQNEAQLEKSRLLSDRFSAERPKGSFSTLEIQRTEQGDSAMYLCASSPPTGGFFQETQYFGPGTRLLVL.